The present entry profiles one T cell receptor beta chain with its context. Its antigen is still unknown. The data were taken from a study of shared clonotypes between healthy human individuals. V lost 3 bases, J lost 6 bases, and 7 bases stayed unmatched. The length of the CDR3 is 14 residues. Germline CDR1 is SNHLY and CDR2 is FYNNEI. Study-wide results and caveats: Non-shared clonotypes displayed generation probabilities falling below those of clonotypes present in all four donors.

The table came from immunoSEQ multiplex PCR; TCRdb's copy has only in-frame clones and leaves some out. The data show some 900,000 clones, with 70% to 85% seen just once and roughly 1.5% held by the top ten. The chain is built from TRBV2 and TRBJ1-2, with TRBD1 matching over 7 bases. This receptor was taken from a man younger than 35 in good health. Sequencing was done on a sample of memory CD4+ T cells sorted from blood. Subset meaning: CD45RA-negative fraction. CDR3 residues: CASSERQGGDGYTF. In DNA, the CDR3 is TGTGCCAGCAGTGAGAGACAGGGCGGCGATGGCTACACCTTC.